Described below is a single TCR beta chain sequence and its context. Its antigen remains unidentified. Produced via immunoSEQ multiplex PCR; TCRdb's table is partial and in-frame only. In the table there are around 180,000 clones, about 87% of which are singletons. This entry is derived from a study of radiation and T cells in renal cell carcinoma. Findings of the study overall: In blood, top tumor clones expanded by 2 weeks, shrinking by 4. Pretreatment tumor biopsies were lacking, so baseline clonotypes are unknown.

Regarding time point: blood 4 weeks post-SBRT, at nephrectomy. Treatment noted: 15 Gy SBRT to primary tumor, nephrectomy 4 weeks later. The tumor was a clear cell renal cell carcinoma. Trimming pared 4 bases from V and 3 bases from J, leaving 13 bases between. CDR3 length equals 14 residues. Looked up from germline, CDR1 is SGHNT and CDR2 is YYREEE (reference sequence). Sequencing used blood, obtained from a patient whose treatment included radiotherapy and nephrectomy. The chain has TRBV5-4 and TRBJ1-2, with D hard to call. This TCR was sampled from a woman aged 45-60 years with renal cell carcinoma. The CDR3 nucleotides read TGTGCCAGCAGCGGAGCCTGGGGAGACTATGGCTACACCTTC. Protein product: CASSGAWGDYGYTF.